This passage covers 4 T cell receptor beta chains from one sample sequenced in a study of T cells in Graves' hyperthyroidism and ophthalmopathy. Amplified TCR beta CDR3 regions came from RNA transcripts. Using the HTBI primer set, a first-round RT-PCR was run on the TCR CDR3. TCRdb analysed the multiplex PCR reads with MiXCR anew, one entry per CDR3 protein. The sample comprises approximately 400,000 distinct CDR3 sequences, about 15% of which are singletons, and 7.5% to 8% rests with the top ten. Sequenced sample: blood. These receptors were collected from a woman aged 18-29 years with Graves' hyperthyroidism.

This clonotype was seen many times. V is TRBV2 and J is TRBJ1-5; the D is unclear. CDR3 length: 14 residues. V was clipped by 4 bases and J by 4 bases, with 11 bases between them. CDR1 and CDR2 from the germline V gene are SNHLY and FYNNEI. DNA of the CDR3: TGTGCCAGCAGTGCCTCGATAGGGAATCAGCCCCAGCATTTT. Its protein is CASSASIGNQPQHF.

Many counts were recorded for this clonotype. This chain uses TRBV20-1 with TRBJ2-1; 7 bases map to TRBD2. After removal of 3 bases from V and 5 bases from J, the junction contained 16 bases not matched to a gene. The CDR3 sequence is 17 residues long. Germline values: CDR1 DFQATT, CDR2 SNEGSKA (reference sequence). CDR3 coding DNA: TGCAGTGCTAGGGACCTCCTCCGGGAGGCCCCCAACAATGAGCAGTTCTTC. Translation: CSARDLLREAPNNEQFF.

This clonotype showed up many times. This chain connects TRBV24-1 to TRBJ1-2; D possibly corresponds to TRBD1 (5 bases). This CDR3 comprises 17 residues. Germline CDR1 reads KGHDR; CDR2 reads SFDVKD. V was cut by 4 bases and J by 0 bases, with 17 bases left in between. CDR3 residues: CATSDPPRGRANYGYTF. CDR3 in DNA: TGTGCCACCAGTGACCCGCCCCGGGGGAGAGCTAACTATGGCTACACCTTC.

The V gene is TRBV10-3, the J gene TRBJ1-3; D perhaps matches TRBD1 (6 bases). The V gene's germline CDR1 is ENHRY and CDR2 SYGVKD. CDR3 size: 14 residues. Trimming cost V 8 bases and J 0 bases, with 11 bases left between them. CDR3 sequence: CAIGGDISGNTIYF. The CDR3 coding sequence is TGTGCCATCGGAGGGGACATCTCTGGAAACACCATATATTTT.